The entry below gives a single T cell receptor (beta chain) sequence along with its context. Trimming cost V 6 bases and J 14 bases, with 16 bases left between them. This CDR3 has 11 amino acids. In germline, CDR1 is SEHNR, CDR2 FQNEAQ (reference sequence). This sample is drawn from a study of blood T cell repertoires in COVID-19. About the research overall: Sources were T cells, B-cell-depleted T cells, or PBMCs; the material itself was cDNA or gDNA.

In the authors' methods: From reference gene primer amplification, estimates of nucleated cell counts were derived. Sequenced by immunoSEQ multiplex PCR; TCRdb stores in-frame clones only, minus some. The V and J calls and clone size were taken over from that table, and D and trimming were inferred from the DNA. The sample has more than 45,000 clones; about 90% are singletons. Sequencing was done on a sample of peripheral blood. The sequence derives from a man in his sixties or seventies with active COVID-19. This rearrangement joins TRBV7-9 to TRBJ1-1; D is uncertain. Here the CDR3 reads CASRGGGPCFF. Written as DNA, the CDR3 is TGTGCCAGCAGAGGAGGAGGGCCTTGCTTCTTT.